The clone carrying this T cell receptor (beta chain) turned up a few times. Antigen: not known. This record belongs to a study of blood T cells in healthy people across ages. About the study: When template switching was applied, about one barcoded beta molecule was captured per two T cells. General observations from the study: Higher diversity and more naive CD4+ cells were features of long-lived donors, compared to aged donors.

This CDR3 has 15 amino acids. CDR1 and CDR2 (germline): SGDLS, YYNGEE. Between the trimmed V and J ends, which lost 4 bases and 4 bases, there was a span of 18 bases. Then a second PCR, running roughly 7 to 11 cycles, was carried out with a sample-barcoded 5' primer and a J-beta primer mix. From the 5' RACE reads, TCRdb called clonotypes with MiXCR, one entry per CDR3 protein. This repertoire shows hundreds of thousands of distinct CDR3 sequences, roughly 40% found once; its top ten account for under 15%. The receptor was isolated from a man aged 18 to 35 in good health. This chain links TRBV9 with TRBJ2-7; D remains unclear. The specimen was blood. This CDR3 is CASSQRPDASYEQYF. Written as DNA, the CDR3 is TGTGCCAGCAGCCAACGACCCGATGCGTCTTACGAGCAGTACTTC.